This T cell receptor (beta chain) was obtained from a study of T cells in Graves' hyperthyroidism and ophthalmopathy. RNA transcripts were the template for amplifying TCR beta CDR3 regions. During a first-round RT-PCR of the TCR CDR3, the HTBI primer set was used. From the multiplex PCR reads, TCRdb called clonotypes with MiXCR, one entry per CDR3 protein. The table has approximately 300,000 distinct CDR3 sequences, about 18% seen once. This clonotype was seen repeatedly, ten times or more. Germline CDR1 is LGHDT and CDR2 is YNNKEL (reference sequence). This CDR3 is built from 13 residues. V lost 6 bases and J lost 10, with 18 bases in between.

Sequenced material: blood. The clonotype originates from a woman aged 55-69 years with Graves' ophthalmopathy. The chain uses TRBV3-1 and TRBJ1-1, with D hard to call. The CDR3 sequence: CASSRLGKLSAFF. The CDR3, as DNA: TGTGCCAGCAGTCGGCTAGGGAAGCTGTCAGCTTTCTTT.